This is a list of T cell receptor beta chains from one sample in a study of patients with pleural tuberculosis. TCRdb re-called the reads through MiXCR, storing one row per CDR3 protein. This sample yields about 29,000 distinct CDR3 sequences, of which 18% are seen a single time; roughly 3.6% belongs to the top ten. Sequenced sample: peripheral blood. The receptors come from a human donor with pleural tuberculosis. The CDR3 runs from the conserved cysteine through the conserved F or W. A D gene is named only where the DNA matches it firmly. Size is omitted from some rows. Given values are once, few, many or a class for expanded clones.

>TRBJ2-7|TRBV4-2|many|NA
TGTGCCAGCAGCCAAGAGGGAGGCCAGAACTACGAGCAGTACTTC
CASSQEGGQNYEQYF
>TRBJ1-5|TRBV4-2|NA|NA
TGTGCCAGCAGCCAGGAGGTCGGGAGCAATCAGCCCCAGCATTTT
CASSQEVGSNQPQHF
>TRBJ2-3|TRBV20-1|many|NA
TGCAGTGCTCAGAGGGTTGGCGGATCCACAGATACGCAGTATTTT
CSAQRVGGSTDTQYF
>TRBJ1-1|TRBV4-1|many|NA
TGCGCCAGCAGCTCACTTTTTTCTCGGGGGCTATTAAACACTGAAGCTTTCTTT
CASSSLFSRGLLNTEAFF
>TRBJ1-2|TRBV19|many|TRBD1
TGTGCCAGTAGTACCGCCGGGACAGCCTATGGCTACACCTTC
CASSTAGTAYGYTF
>TRBJ1-2|TRBV7-9|many|NA
TGTGCCAGCAGTTCGCAATATGGCTACACCTTC
CASSSQYGYTF
>TRBJ1-1|TRBV4-1|many|NA
TGCGCCAGCAGCCGTGGACAGACTACTGAAGCTTTCTTT
CASSRGQTTEAFF
>TRBJ2-1|TRBV2|many|TRBD1
TGTGCCAGCAGTCCCGGGACAGGGAGGGGATCCTACAATGAGCAGTTCTTC
CASSPGTGRGSYNEQFF
>TRBJ2-2|TRBV29-1|many|TRBD1
TGCAGCGTTGAAGGGACAGGGATCACCGGGGAGCTGTTTTTT
CSVEGTGITGELFF
>TRBJ2-7|TRBV6-1|many|TRBD2
TGTGCCAGCAGTTCATCTAGACTAGCGATTAGGTACGAGCAGTACTTC
CASSSSRLAIRYEQYF
>TRBJ1-2|TRBV28|many|NA
TGTGCCAGCAGTTTATCCCCTTTGAGGATTTATGGCTACACCTTC
CASSLSPLRIYGYTF
>TRBJ2-1|TRBV20-1|many|NA
TGCAGTGCCGGAAGCGCCTACAATGAGCAGTTCTTC
CSAGSAYNEQFF
>TRBJ2-1|TRBV12-3/TRBV12-4|many|NA
TGTGCCAGCACCTTGTGGGGGTATGAGCAGTTCTTC
CASTLWGYEQFF
>TRBJ2-6|TRBV7-9|many|TRBD1
TGTGCCAGCAGCTTAATTCAGGGGGTTCTCTCTGGGGCCAACGTCCTGACTTTC
CASSLIQGVLSGANVLTF
>TRBJ2-3|TRBV12-3/TRBV12-4|many|NA
TGTGCCAGCAGTTTCCAGGGGATCACAGATACGCAGTATTTT
CASSFQGITDTQYF
>TRBJ1-3|TRBV18|NA|TRBD1
TGTGCCAGCTCCCAGGAGGACAGGGGAGCAGGAAACACCATATATTTT
CASSQEDRGAGNTIYF
>TRBJ2-5|TRBV20-1|once|NA
TGCAGTGAAAGCGCGCTATTGGGGGCCGAAAAGACCCAGTACTTC
CSESALLGAEKTQYF
>TRBJ1-2|TRBV4-1|many|TRBD1
TGCGCCAGCAGCCGGCAACAGGGGGCGGACTATGGCTACACCTTC
CASSRQQGADYGYTF
>TRBJ2-7|TRBV25-1|NA|NA
TGTGCCAGCAGTGAGGACAGGACTATCTCCTACGAGCAGTACTTC
CASSEDRTISYEQYF
>TRBJ1-1|TRBV2|many|TRBD1
TGTGCCAGCAGTGAAATAAGGGACAGGGGAGCTTTCTTT
CASSEIRDRGAFF
>TRBJ2-1|TRBV5-5|few|TRBD2
TGTGCCAGCAGCTTGACGGCTAGCGGGAGGGCCGGCAATGAGCAGTTCTTC
CASSLTASGRAGNEQFF
>TRBJ1-1|TRBV27|NA|TRBD1
TGTGCCAACAGTCCCGGGACAGGCACTGAAGCTTTCTTT
CANSPGTGTEAFF
>TRBJ1-1|TRBV28|many|TRBD1
TGTGCCGCTTCAGGGGGCATGAACACTGAAGCTTTCTTT
CAASGGMNTEAFF
>TRBJ1-1|TRBV2|many|NA
TGTGCCAGCAAAGGACCCATGAACACTGAAGCTTTCTTT
CASKGPMNTEAFF
>TRBJ1-6|TRBV5-1|many|NA
TGCGCCAGCAGCTTAGGAGATTCACCCCTCCACTTT
CASSLGDSPLHF
>TRBJ1-1|TRBV29-1|NA|NA
TGCAGCGTCGAGCACTCTCTCGGACGGGCTTTCTTT
CSVEHSLGRAFF
>TRBJ1-6|TRBV6-1|medium-sized|NA
TGTGCCAGCAGTCGCCGAGGCACAGGAGGTTCACCCCTCCACTTT
CASSRRGTGGSPLHF
>TRBJ1-1|TRBV20-1|medium-sized|NA
TGCAGTGCTAGAGTCGGGGGCGACACTGAAGCTTTCTTT
CSARVGGDTEAFF
>TRBJ1-1|TRBV27|medium-sized|NA
TGTGCCAGCAGCCCAACGGCTAACACTGAAGCTTTCTTT
CASSPTANTEAFF
>TRBJ2-7|TRBV7-2|many|NA
TGTGCCAGCAGCTTAACCGACACCTACTACGAGCAGTACTTC
CASSLTDTYYEQYF
>TRBJ2-5|TRBV6-1|many|NA
TGTGCCAGCAGTTCGCTAGGGGGGCAAGAGACCCAGTACTTC
CASSSLGGQETQYF
>TRBJ1-6|TRBV4-3|many|NA
TGCGCCAGCAGCCCCGCAGGGACCAGGAATTCACCCCTCCACTTT
CASSPAGTRNSPLHF
>TRBJ2-5|TRBV20-1|many|NA
TGCAGTGCTAGACCCGGGGCGGCAGGAGTACAAGAGACCCAGTACTTC
CSARPGAAGVQETQYF
>TRBJ2-7|TRBV19|many|NA
TGTGCCAGTAGAATCGGAGGGAGTATCTCCTACGAGCAGTACTTC
CASRIGGSISYEQYF
>TRBJ1-2|TRBV28|medium-sized|NA
TGTGCCAGCAGTTCCCCGACGACAGAGGCAAACTACACCTTC
CASSSPTTEANYTF
>TRBJ2-1|TRBV7-9|many|NA
TGTGCCAGCAGCTTAGCGGGACTTCCCCATGAGCAGTTCTTC
CASSLAGLPHEQFF